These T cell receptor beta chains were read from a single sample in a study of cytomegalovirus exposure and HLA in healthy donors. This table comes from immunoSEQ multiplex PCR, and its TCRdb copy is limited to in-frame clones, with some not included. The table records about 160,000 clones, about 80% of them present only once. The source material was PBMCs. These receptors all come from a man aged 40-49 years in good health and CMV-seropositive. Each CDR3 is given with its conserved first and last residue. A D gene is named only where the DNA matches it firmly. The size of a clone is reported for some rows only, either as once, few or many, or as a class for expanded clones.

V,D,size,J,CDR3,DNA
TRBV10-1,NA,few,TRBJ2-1,CASSEGEQGNEQFF,TGCGCCAGCAGTGAGGGGGAACAGGGCAATGAGCAGTTCTTC
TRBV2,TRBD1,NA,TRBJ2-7,CASISGTGNDEQYF,TGTGCCAGCATTTCGGGGACAGGGAACGACGAGCAGTACTTC
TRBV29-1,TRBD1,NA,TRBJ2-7,CSVVGQGFYEQYF,TGCAGCGTTGTGGGACAGGGATTTTACGAGCAGTACTTC
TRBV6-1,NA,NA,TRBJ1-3,CASSEFPGNTIYF,TGTGCCAGCAGTGAATTTCCGGGAAACACCATATATTTT
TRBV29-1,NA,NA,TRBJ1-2,CSARQYGLDGYTF,TGCAGCGCACGACAGTATGGGCTTGATGGCTACACCTTC
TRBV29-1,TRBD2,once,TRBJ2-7,CSVLLAGLYEQYF,TGCAGCGTTCTCCTAGCGGGACTGTACGAGCAGTACTTC
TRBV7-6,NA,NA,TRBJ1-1,CASSPQGATEAFF,TGTGCCAGCAGTCCACAGGGAGCCACTGAAGCTTTCTTT
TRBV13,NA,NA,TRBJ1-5,CASSGFNQPQHF,TGTGCCAGCAGTGGCTTCAATCAGCCCCAGCATTTT
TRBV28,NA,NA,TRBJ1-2,CASSLKGGYGYTF,TGTGCCAGCAGTTTGAAGGGAGGCTATGGCTACACCTTC
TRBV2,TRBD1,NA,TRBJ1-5,CASSDRGNQPQHF,TGTGCCAGCAGTGACAGGGGGAATCAGCCCCAGCATTTT
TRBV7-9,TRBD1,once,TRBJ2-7,CASSRQGPPDEQYF,TGTGCCAGCAGTCGACAGGGGCCCCCTGACGAGCAGTACTTC
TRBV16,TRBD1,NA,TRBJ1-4,CASSQSWTGTNEKLFF,TGTGCCAGCAGCCAATCTTGGACAGGTACTAATGAAAAACTGTTTTTT
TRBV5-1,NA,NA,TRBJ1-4,CASSVGAGTNEKLFF,TGCGCCAGCAGCGTAGGGGCCGGAACTAATGAAAAACTGTTTTTT
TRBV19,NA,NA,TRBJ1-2,CASSMRGDYGYTF,TGTGCCAGTAGTATGCGGGGGGACTATGGCTACACCTTC
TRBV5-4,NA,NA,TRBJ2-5,CASSLISEGGETQYF,TGTGCCAGCAGCTTGATCTCCGAGGGCGGGGAGACCCAGTACTTC
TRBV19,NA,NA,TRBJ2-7,CASSVDEGHYEQYF,TGTGCCAGTAGTGTAGATGAGGGACACTACGAGCAGTACTTC
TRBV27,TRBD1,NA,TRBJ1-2,CASRTGGGYGYTF,TGTGCCAGCAGGACAGGGGGCGGGTATGGCTACACCTTC
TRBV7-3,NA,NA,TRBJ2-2,CASSFLGGNTGELFF,TGTGCCAGCAGCTTTTTGGGAGGGAACACCGGGGAGCTGTTTTTT
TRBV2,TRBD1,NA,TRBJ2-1,CASSDRGTGGRNEQFF,TGTGCCAGCAGTGATAGGGGGACAGGGGGACGCAATGAGCAGTTCTTC
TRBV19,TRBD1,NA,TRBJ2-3,CASSQQGIDTQYF,TGTGCCAGTAGTCAACAGGGGATAGATACGCAGTATTTT
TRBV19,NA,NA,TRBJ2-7,CATRGGASYEQYF,TGTGCCACCAGGGGAGGGGCCTCCTACGAGCAGTACTTC
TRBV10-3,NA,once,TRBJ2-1,CAISEGSGWGEQFF,TGTGCCATCAGTGAGGGTTCAGGGTGGGGTGAGCAGTTCTTC
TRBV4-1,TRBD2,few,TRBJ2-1,CASSQGLMRREMGNEQFF,TGCGCCAGCAGCCAAGGCCTAATGAGGCGGGAGATGGGCAATGAGCAGTTCTTC
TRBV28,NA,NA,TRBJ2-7,CASSPAAYTGPHEQYF,TGTGCCAGCAGCCCGGCGGCATACACCGGTCCCCACGAGCAGTACTTC
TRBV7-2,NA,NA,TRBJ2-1,CASSLWAGPYNEQFF,TGTGCCAGCAGCTTATGGGCAGGCCCCTACAATGAGCAGTTCTTC
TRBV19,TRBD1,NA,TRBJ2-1,CASSAPGTGPLNEQFF,TGTGCCAGTAGTGCGCCCGGGACAGGGCCACTCAATGAGCAGTTCTTC
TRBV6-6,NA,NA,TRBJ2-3,CASSWGGTDTQYF,TGTGCCAGCAGTTGGGGCGGCACAGATACGCAGTATTTT
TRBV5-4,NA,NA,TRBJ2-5,CASSLRDYQETQYF,TGTGCCAGCAGCTTGCGGGACTACCAAGAGACCCAGTACTTC
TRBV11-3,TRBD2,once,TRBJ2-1,CASSFSGSAGEQFF,TGTGCCAGCAGCTTTAGCGGGAGTGCCGGTGAGCAGTTCTTC
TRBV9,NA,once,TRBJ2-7,CASSSPLSYEQYF,TGTGCCAGCAGCTCCCCCCTCTCCTACGAGCAGTACTTC
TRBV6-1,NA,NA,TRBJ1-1,CASSVARDTEAFF,TGTGCCAGCAGTGTTGCTCGGGACACTGAAGCTTTCTTT
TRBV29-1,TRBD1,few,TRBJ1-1,CSVRGRDRGPVGTEAFF,TGCAGCGTCAGGGGACGGGACAGGGGGCCAGTGGGCACTGAAGCTTTCTTT
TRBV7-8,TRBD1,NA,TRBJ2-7,CASSLERPGQGFFNF,TGTGCCAGCAGCTTAGAGCGACCCGGACAGGGTTTCTTTAACTTC
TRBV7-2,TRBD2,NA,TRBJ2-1,CASSPAAASGQNEQFF,TGTGCCAGCAGCCCGGCGGCGGCTAGCGGACAAAATGAGCAGTTCTTC
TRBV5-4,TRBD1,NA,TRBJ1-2,CASSAGQGDYGYTF,TGTGCCAGCAGCGCCGGACAGGGGGACTATGGCTACACCTTC
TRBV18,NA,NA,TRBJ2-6,CASSPGETGANVLTF,TGTGCCAGCTCACCCGGAGAGACTGGGGCCAACGTCCTGACTTTC
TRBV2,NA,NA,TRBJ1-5,CASSDSRNQPQHF,TGTGCCAGCAGTGATTCCCGGAATCAGCCCCAGCATTTT
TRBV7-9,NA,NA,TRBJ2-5,CASSFWGPLKTQYF,TGTGCCAGCAGCTTTTGGGGCCCCTTGAAGACCCAGTACTTC
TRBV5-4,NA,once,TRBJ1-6,CASSSAWGVGSPLHF,TGTGCCAGCAGCTCAGCCTGGGGGGTGGGTTCACCCCTCCACTTT
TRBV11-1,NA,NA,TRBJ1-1,CASSLAGREAFF,TGTGCCAGCAGCTTAGCCGGGAGGGAAGCTTTCTTT
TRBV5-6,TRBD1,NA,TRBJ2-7,CASSSSGTASEQYF,TGTGCCAGCAGCTCCTCCGGGACAGCCTCGGAGCAGTACTTC
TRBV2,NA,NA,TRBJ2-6,CASSAAGFQILSGANVLTF,TGTGCCAGCAGTGCTGCAGGCTTCCAGATTCTCTCTGGGGCCAACGTCCTGACTTTC
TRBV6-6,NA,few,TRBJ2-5,CASSYGTHQETQYF,TGTGCCAGCAGTTATGGGACTCACCAAGAGACCCAGTACTTC
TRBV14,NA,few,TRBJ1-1,CASSQPGGGEAFF,TGTGCCAGCAGCCAACCCGGTGGCGGAGAAGCTTTCTTT
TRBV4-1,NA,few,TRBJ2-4,CASSQVAGAVRNIQYF,TGCGCCAGCAGCCAAGTAGCAGGGGCAGTAAGAAACATTCAGTACTTC
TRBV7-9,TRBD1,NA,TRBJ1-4,CASSLAGQGSIEKLFF,TGTGCCAGCAGCTTAGCGGGACAGGGGTCAATTGAAAAACTGTTTTTT